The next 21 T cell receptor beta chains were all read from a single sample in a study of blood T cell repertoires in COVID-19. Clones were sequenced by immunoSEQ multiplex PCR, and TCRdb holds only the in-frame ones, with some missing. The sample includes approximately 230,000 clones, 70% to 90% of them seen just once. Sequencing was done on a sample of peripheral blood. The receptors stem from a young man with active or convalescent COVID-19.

CDR3 region: CASSLEVGANTEAFF. CDR3 sequence (DNA): TGTGCCAGCAGCCTTGAGGTAGGGGCTAACACTGAAGCTTTCTTT. The rearrangement uses TRBV6-5 and TRBJ1-1; D is perhaps TRBD1 (5 bases). The CDR3 runs to 15 residues. The V gene lost 6 bases and the J gene lost 2 bases, with 16 bases spanning the gap. From germline, CDR1 is MNHEY and CDR2 SVGAGI.

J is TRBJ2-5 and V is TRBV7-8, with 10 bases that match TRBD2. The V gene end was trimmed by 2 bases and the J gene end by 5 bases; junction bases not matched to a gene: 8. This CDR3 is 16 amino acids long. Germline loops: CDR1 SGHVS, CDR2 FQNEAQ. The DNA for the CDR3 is TGTGCCAGCAGCTTAATCGCCCTAGCGGGGGTGGAGACCCAGTACTTC. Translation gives CASSLIALAGVETQYF.

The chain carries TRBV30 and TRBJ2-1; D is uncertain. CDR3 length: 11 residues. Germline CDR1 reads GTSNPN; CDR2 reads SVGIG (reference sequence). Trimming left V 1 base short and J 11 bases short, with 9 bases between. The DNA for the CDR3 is TGTGCCTGGAGTGGCTCTAACCAGCAGTTCTTC. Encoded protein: CAWSGSNQQFF.

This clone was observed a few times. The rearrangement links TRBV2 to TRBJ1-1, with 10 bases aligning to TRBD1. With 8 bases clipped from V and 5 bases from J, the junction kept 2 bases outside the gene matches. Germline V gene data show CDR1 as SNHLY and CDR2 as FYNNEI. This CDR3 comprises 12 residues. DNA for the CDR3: TGTGCCAGCGACAGGGGGCGGACTGAAGCTTTCTTT. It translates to CASDRGRTEAFF.

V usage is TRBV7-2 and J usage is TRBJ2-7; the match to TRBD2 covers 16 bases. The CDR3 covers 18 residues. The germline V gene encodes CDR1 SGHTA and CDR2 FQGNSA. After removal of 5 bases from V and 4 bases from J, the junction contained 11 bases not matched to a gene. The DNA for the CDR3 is TGTGCCAGCAGCCCCGTGGGACTAGCGGGGGGGCCTCGGTACGAGCAGTACTTC. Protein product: CASSPVGLAGGPRYEQYF.

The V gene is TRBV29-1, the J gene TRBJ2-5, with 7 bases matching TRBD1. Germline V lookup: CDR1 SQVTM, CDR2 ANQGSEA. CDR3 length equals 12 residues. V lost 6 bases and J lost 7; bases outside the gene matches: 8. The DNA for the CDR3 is TGCAGCGTCGCAGACAGGGTAGGGACCCAGTACTTC. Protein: CSVADRVGTQYF.

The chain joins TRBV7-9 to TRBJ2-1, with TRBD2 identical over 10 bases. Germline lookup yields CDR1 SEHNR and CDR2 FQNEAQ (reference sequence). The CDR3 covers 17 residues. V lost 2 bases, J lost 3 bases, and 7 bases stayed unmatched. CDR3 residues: CASSLWAGLAVYNEQFF. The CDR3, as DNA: TGTGCCAGCAGCTTATGGGCCGGACTAGCGGTCTACAATGAGCAGTTCTTC. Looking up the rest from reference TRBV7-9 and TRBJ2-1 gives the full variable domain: DTGVSQNPRHKITKRGQNVTFRCDPISEHNRLYWYRQTLGQGPEFLTYFQNEAQLEKSRLLSDRFSAERPKGSFSTLEIQRTEQGDSAMYLCASSLWAGLAVYNEQFFGPGTRLTVL.

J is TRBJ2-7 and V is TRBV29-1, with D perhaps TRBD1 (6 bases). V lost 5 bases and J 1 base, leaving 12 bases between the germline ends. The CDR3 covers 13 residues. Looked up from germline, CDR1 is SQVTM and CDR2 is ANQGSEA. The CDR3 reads CSVCPGVSYEQYF. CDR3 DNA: TGCAGCGTTTGTCCAGGGGTTTCCTACGAGCAGTACTTC.

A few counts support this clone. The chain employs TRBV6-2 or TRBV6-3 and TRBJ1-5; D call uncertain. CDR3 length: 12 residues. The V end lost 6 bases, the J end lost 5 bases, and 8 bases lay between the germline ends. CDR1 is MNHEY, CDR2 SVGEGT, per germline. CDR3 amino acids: CASSQDYQPQHF. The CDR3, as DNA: TGTGCCAGCAGCCAGGACTATCAGCCCCAGCATTTT.

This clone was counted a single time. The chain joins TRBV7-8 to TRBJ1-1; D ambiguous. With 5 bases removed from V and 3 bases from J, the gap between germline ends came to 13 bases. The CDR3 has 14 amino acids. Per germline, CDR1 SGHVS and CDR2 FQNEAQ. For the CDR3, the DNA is TGTGCCAGCAGCCTCCAATTACGGGACACTGAAGCTTTCTTT. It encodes CASSLQLRDTEAFF.

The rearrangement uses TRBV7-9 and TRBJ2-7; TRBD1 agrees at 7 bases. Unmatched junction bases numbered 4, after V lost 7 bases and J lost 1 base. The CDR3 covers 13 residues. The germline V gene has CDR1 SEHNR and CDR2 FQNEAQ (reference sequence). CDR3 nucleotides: TGTGCCAGCACAAGGGGACAGTCCTACGAGCAGTACTTC. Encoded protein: CASTRGQSYEQYF.

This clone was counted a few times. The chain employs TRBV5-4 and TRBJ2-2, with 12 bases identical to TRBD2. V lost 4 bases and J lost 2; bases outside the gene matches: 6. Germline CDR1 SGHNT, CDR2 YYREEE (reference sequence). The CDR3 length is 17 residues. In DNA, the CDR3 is TGTGCCAGCAGCACCGGACTAGCGGGGCCTAACACCGGGGAGCTGTTTTTT. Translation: CASSTGLAGPNTGELFF.

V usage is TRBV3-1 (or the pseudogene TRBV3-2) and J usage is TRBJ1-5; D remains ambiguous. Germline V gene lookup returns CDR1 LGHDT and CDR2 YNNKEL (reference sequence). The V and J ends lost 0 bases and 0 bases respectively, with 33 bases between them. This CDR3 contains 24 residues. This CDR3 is CASSQDRSQVPGLRTLYSNQPQHF. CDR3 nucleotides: TGTGCCAGCAGCCAAGATAGGTCCCAGGTGCCAGGCCTAAGAACTCTTTATAGCAATCAGCCCCAGCATTTT.

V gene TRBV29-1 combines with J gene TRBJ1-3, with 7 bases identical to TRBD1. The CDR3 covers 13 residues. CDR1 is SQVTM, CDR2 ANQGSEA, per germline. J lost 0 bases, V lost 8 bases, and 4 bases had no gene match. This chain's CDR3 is CSPGTVSGNTIYF. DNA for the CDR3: TGCAGCCCGGGGACAGTCTCTGGAAACACCATATATTTT.

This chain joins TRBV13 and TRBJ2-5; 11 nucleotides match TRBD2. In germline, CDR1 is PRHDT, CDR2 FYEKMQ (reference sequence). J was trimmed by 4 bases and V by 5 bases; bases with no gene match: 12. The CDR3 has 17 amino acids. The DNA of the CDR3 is TGTGCCAGCAGCCCCCTAGGGACTAGCGGACTTATAGAGACCCAGTACTTC. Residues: CASSPLGTSGLIETQYF.

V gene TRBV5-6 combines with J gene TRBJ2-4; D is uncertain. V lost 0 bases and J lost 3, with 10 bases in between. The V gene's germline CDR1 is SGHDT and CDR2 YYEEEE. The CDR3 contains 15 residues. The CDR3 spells CASSLVLGDKNIQYF. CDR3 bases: TGTGCCAGCAGCTTGGTCCTCGGAGACAAAAACATTCAGTACTTC. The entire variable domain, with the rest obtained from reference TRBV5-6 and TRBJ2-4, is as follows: DAGVTQSPTHLIKTRGQQVTLRCSPKSGHDTVSWYQQALGQGPQFIFQYYEEEERQRGNFPDRFSGHQFPNYSSELNVNALLLGDSALYLCASSLVLGDKNIQYFGAGTRLSVL.

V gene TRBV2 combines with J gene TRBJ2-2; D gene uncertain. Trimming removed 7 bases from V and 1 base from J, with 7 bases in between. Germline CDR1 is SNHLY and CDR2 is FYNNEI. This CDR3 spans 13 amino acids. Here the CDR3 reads CASTSVNTGELFF. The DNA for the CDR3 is TGTGCCAGCACGAGCGTGAACACCGGGGAGCTGTTTTTT.

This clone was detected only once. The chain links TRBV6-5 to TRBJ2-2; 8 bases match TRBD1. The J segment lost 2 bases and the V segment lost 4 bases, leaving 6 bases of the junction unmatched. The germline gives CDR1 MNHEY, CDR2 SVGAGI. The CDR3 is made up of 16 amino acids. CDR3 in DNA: TGTGCCAGCAGTTCCGGGACAGGTGACAACACCGGGGAGCTGTTTTTT. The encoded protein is CASSSGTGDNTGELFF.

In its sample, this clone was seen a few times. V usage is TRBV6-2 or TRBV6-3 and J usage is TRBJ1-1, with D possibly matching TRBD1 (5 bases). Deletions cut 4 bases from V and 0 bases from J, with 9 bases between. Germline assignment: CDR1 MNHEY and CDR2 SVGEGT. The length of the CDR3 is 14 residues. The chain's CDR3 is CASSLRGMNTEAFF. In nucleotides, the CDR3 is TGTGCCAGCAGTTTACGGGGGATGAACACTGAAGCTTTCTTT.

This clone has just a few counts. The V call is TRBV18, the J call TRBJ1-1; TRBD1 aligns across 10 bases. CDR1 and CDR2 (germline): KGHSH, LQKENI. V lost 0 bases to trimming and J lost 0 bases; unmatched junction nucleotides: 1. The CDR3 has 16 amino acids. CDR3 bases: TGTGCCAGCTCACCACCGACAGGGGGCATGAACACTGAAGCTTTCTTT. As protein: CASSPPTGGMNTEAFF.

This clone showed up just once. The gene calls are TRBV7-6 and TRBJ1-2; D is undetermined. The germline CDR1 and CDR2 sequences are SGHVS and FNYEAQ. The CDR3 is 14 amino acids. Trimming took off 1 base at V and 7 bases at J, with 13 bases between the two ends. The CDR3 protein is CASSLGEWAGGYTF. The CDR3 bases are TGTGCCAGCAGCTTAGGAGAGTGGGCGGGTGGCTACACCTTC.